The 8 T cell receptor beta chains presented below share a single source sample, sequenced in a study of post-analysis software for immune sequencing data. No antigen has been assigned to these receptors. Unique molecular identifiers tagged the TCR beta cDNA libraries. MiXCR was run by TCRdb on the PCR reads, yielding one entry per CDR3 protein. The table includes 700,000 to 900,000 distinct CDR3 sequences, 35% to 55% detected once. Study-wide results and caveats: With TRBV5-6, TRBV5-1 and TRBV20-1 included, 4 or 5 TRBV segments were more frequent in patients than in controls.

Sequencing input: blood. The receptor set was obtained from a girl aged 10-17 years with multiple sclerosis.

This clonotype appeared a few times. The rearrangement uses TRBV7-9 and TRBJ2-1; tentative D call: TRBD2 (6 bases). V was shortened by 1 base and J by 6 bases, with 16 bases between the two germline ends. Germline lookup yields CDR1 SEHNR and CDR2 FQNEAQ (reference sequence). The CDR3 consists of 16 residues. The CDR3 nucleotides are TGTGCCAGCAGCTTAGAGGGGATTAGCGGCGGCAATGAGCAGTTCTTC. Translation gives CASSLEGISGGNEQFF.

This chain joins TRBV28 and TRBJ1-5; D is unclear. The CDR3 totals 14 residues. The germline gives CDR1 MDHEN, CDR2 SYDVKM. V was pared by 6 bases and J by 5 bases, with 14 bases between. This CDR3 is CASSGITDHQPQHF. Written as DNA, the CDR3 is TGTGCCAGCAGCGGGATTACGGACCATCAGCCCCAGCATTTT.

V and J are TRBV29-1 and TRBJ2-2; TRBD1 aligns across 7 bases. There are 17 residues in the CDR3. V dropped 7 bases and J dropped 4; count of bases not matched to a gene: 18. From germline, CDR1 is SQVTM and CDR2 ANQGSEA. The CDR3 reads CSATGRQQIWGTGELFF. The CDR3 nucleotides read TGCAGCGCGACAGGGCGACAACAGATTTGGGGCACCGGGGAGCTGTTTTTT.

V gene TRBV4-1 combines with J gene TRBJ1-4; D gene uncertain. The CDR3 spans 16 residues. V was pared by 1 base and J by 8 bases, with 17 bases between. Germline CDR1 reads MGHRA; CDR2 reads YSYEKL. The CDR3 protein is CASSQGASGVGEKLFF. As DNA, the CDR3 is TGCGCCAGCAGCCAAGGTGCAAGCGGGGTTGGGGAAAAACTGTTTTTT.

J is TRBJ2-3 and V is TRBV27; D not certain. CDR1 is MNHEY and CDR2 is SMNVEV in the germline V gene (reference sequence). With 7 bases removed from V and 6 bases from J, the gap between germline ends came to 11 bases. The CDR3 runs to 12 residues. Written as DNA, the CDR3 is TGTGCCAGCATCGCCCCTCCGGATACGCAGTATTTT. Its protein is CASIAPPDTQYF.

The rearrangement links TRBV2 to TRBJ2-1; 13 bases line up with TRBD2. The J segment lost 5 bases and the V segment lost 7 bases, leaving 8 bases of the junction unmatched. Germline values: CDR1 SNHLY, CDR2 FYNNEI. CDR3 length: 16 residues. CDR3 amino acids: CASKALAGGANNEQFF. CDR3 nucleotide sequence: TGTGCCAGCAAAGCACTAGCGGGGGGGGCAAACAATGAGCAGTTCTTC.

V is TRBV20-1 and J is TRBJ2-1; 9 nucleotides agree with TRBD2. Germline lookup yields CDR1 DFQATT and CDR2 SNEGSKA (reference sequence). The trim removed 4 bases at V and 6 bases at J, leaving 10 bases unmatched. There are 15 residues in the CDR3. As DNA, the CDR3 is TGCAGTGCTACAATAAGCGGGGGGTCGGCCAATGAGCAGTTCTTC. Translating gives CSATISGGSANEQFF.

This clonotype has more than one count but fewer than ten. The rearrangement joins TRBV12-3 or TRBV12-4 to TRBJ2-5; 8 nucleotides line up with TRBD1. This CDR3 region has 15 residues. Trimming removed 5 bases from V and 1 base from J; junction bases left unmatched: 6. This CDR3 is CASSKDRVAQETQYF. DNA of the CDR3: TGTGCCAGCAGTAAGGACAGGGTCGCCCAAGAGACCCAGTACTTC.